This T cell receptor (beta chain) was profiled in a study of cytomegalovirus exposure and HLA in healthy donors. Study-wide results and limits: Follow-up analysis seemed to connect common viral pathogens with several of the most significant clusters identified. High sensitivity and specificity were reportedly achieved when the classifier diagnosed cytomegalovirus status.

PCR involved 60 Vbeta and 13 Jbeta primers. Clones were sequenced by immunoSEQ multiplex PCR, and TCRdb holds only the in-frame ones, with some missing. This sample has some 98,000 clones, with around 80% found just once. Points on this clone: Its target is not known.

V lost 8 bases, J lost 3 bases, and 7 bases lay in between. The germline gives CDR1 MRHNA, CDR2 SNTAGT. The CDR3 is 12 residues long. V and J are TRBV6-4 and TRBJ2-2; D gene uncertain. Sequencing was performed on PBMCs. This sequence was found in a man aged 35-49 years in good health and CMV-seronegative. The CDR3 DNA follows: TGTGCCAGCGGGCCGGACACCGGGGAGCTGTTTTTT. It is translated as CASGPDTGELFF.